The 29 T cell receptor beta chains listed next were all sequenced from one sample in a study of cytomegalovirus exposure and HLA in healthy donors. The PCR used 60 Vbeta and 13 Jbeta primers. Libraries were prepared by immunoSEQ multiplex PCR; TCRdb keeps only in-frame clonotypes and omits some of them. Seen here are about 120,000 clones, about four fifths observed once, and the top ten hold less than 2.5%. The sample was PBMCs. Receptor source: a woman between 35 and 50 years old in good health and CMV-seronegative.

The chain uses TRBV11-2 and TRBJ1-2; D remains unclear. The CDR3 contains 13 residues. Between the trimmed V and J ends, which lost 4 bases and 5 bases, there was a span of 11 bases. Germline-derived CDR1 and CDR2 are SGHAT and FQNNGV. The CDR3 DNA sequence: TGTGCCAGCAGCTCGGCGGGGTTTTATGGCTACACCTTC. It translates to CASSSAGFYGYTF.

The chain combines TRBV18 with TRBJ1-2, with TRBD1 matching over 7 bases. J was trimmed by 4 bases and V by 5 bases; bases with no gene match: 10. CDR3 length equals 15 residues. Germline-derived CDR1 and CDR2 are KGHSH and LQKENI. The CDR3 reads CASSSGQLGFYGYTF. As DNA, the CDR3 is TGTGCCAGCTCATCGGGACAGCTAGGGTTCTATGGCTACACCTTC.

V and J are TRBV9 and TRBJ2-2, with D possibly TRBD2 on 6 matching bases. This CDR3 comprises 17 residues. Germline CDR1 SGDLS, CDR2 YYNGEE. V lost 3 bases and J 5 bases, leaving 20 bases between the germline ends. CDR3 nucleotide sequence: TGTGCCAGCAGCGCGCGGGGCCCTTGGGGTTATACCGGGGAGCTGTTTTTT. Its translation is CASSARGPWGYTGELFF.

V gene TRBV7-2 combines with J gene TRBJ2-7, with 10 bases fitting TRBD1. Germline lookup yields CDR1 SGHTA and CDR2 FQGNSA. Trimming cost V 2 bases and J 4 bases; bases outside gene matches: 5. There are 15 residues in the CDR3. In DNA, the CDR3 is TGTGCCAGCAGCTTACGGACAGGGGGAAATTACGAGCAGTACTTC. It encodes CASSLRTGGNYEQYF.

This chain joins TRBV6-1 and TRBJ1-2, with 8 bases lining up with TRBD1. Germline CDR1 and CDR2: MNHNS and SASEGT. V lost 7 bases, J lost 4 bases, and 8 bases stayed unmatched. This CDR3 is built from 14 residues. The CDR3 DNA sequence: TGTGCCAGCAACGAGGACAGGGTCGGCTATGGCTACACCTTC. It yields the protein CASNEDRVGYGYTF.

The J gene is TRBJ1-1, the V gene TRBV11-3; D unclear. The CDR3 loop spans 13 amino acids. CDR1 and CDR2 (germline): SGHNT, YENEEA. V was shortened by 3 bases and J by 1 base, with 6 bases between the two germline ends. The CDR3 sequence: CASSFAENTEAFF. For the CDR3, the DNA is TGTGCCAGCAGCTTTGCGGAGAACACTGAAGCTTTCTTT.

This clone was seen just once. This chain joins TRBV28 and TRBJ2-3; 9 bases are shared with TRBD2. There are 19 residues in the CDR3. The germline V gene encodes CDR1 MDHEN and CDR2 SYDVKM. Trimming removed 3 bases from V and 5 bases from J; junction bases left unmatched: 18. The CDR3 nucleotides are TGTGCCAGCAGTTTCCTCTCGCGGGAGGGTCCAGGTTCGAAAGATACGCAGTATTTT. Protein product: CASSFLSREGPGSKDTQYF. Variable domain in full (rest from reference TRBV28 and TRBJ2-3): DVKVTQSSRYLVKRTGEKVFLECVQDMDHENMFWYRQDPGLGLRLIYFSYDVKMKEKGDIPEGYSVSREKKERFSLILESASTNQTSMYLCASSFLSREGPGSKDTQYFGPGTRLTVL.

The V call is TRBV11-2, the J call TRBJ1-2; 9 nucleotides line up with TRBD1. V dropped 1 base and J dropped 7; count of bases not matched to a gene: 4. The CDR3 runs 14 residues. CDR1 and CDR2 from the germline V gene are SGHAT and FQNNGV. The CDR3 region is CASSLGQGVSGYTF. CDR3 DNA: TGTGCCAGCAGCTTAGGACAGGGGGTTTCTGGCTACACCTTC.

V gene TRBV27 combines with J gene TRBJ2-1; TRBD1 might be the D (6 bases). CDR1 and CDR2 from the germline V gene are MNHEY and SMNVEV (reference sequence). V gave up 6 bases and J gave up 5 bases, with 17 bases separating them. The CDR3 extends over 15 amino acids. CDR3 in DNA: TGTGCCAGCAGGTCCTACTCGGACAGTGACAATGAGCAGTTCTTC. Protein: CASRSYSDSDNEQFF.

This clone was seen only a few times. V and J are TRBV6-5 and TRBJ1-2; D gene unclear. The V gene's germline CDR1 is MNHEY and CDR2 SVGAGI. Trimming took off 7 bases at V and 8 bases at J, with 14 bases between the two ends. The CDR3 is made up of 12 amino acids. CDR3 nucleotide sequence: TGTGCCAGCACGGGAGGTCGTCTAGGCTACACCTTC. Translation gives CASTGGRLGYTF.

This clone appeared once. CDR3 amino acids: CASGKTGLGDTQYF. For the CDR3, the DNA is TGTGCCAGCGGAAAAACAGGGTTGGGAGATACGCAGTATTTT. The rearrangement links TRBV7-9 to TRBJ2-3, with D perhaps matching TRBD1 (6 bases). This CDR3 is built from 14 residues. From germline, CDR1 is SEHNR and CDR2 FQNEAQ (reference sequence). Trimming pared 8 bases from V and 5 bases from J, leaving 17 bases between.

This clone was detected only once. CDR3 amino acids: CASSSGTGGLSGNTIYF. The CDR3 DNA sequence: TGCGCCAGCAGCTCGGGGACAGGGGGCCTCTCTGGAAACACCATATATTTT. The chain has TRBV5-1 and TRBJ1-3; 12 bases line up with TRBD1. The CDR3 length is 17 residues. The germline CDR1 and CDR2 sequences are SGHRS and YFSETQ. The V gene end was trimmed by 3 bases and the J gene end by 0 bases; junction bases not matched to a gene: 4.

V and J are TRBV6-1 and TRBJ1-1; D might be TRBD1 (6 bases). Per germline, CDR1 MNHNS and CDR2 SASEGT. CDR3 length equals 14 residues. V lost 5 bases to trimming and J lost 7 bases, with 17 bases between them. The CDR3 is CASSPRGAGYEAFF. For the CDR3, the DNA is TGTGCCAGCAGTCCGCGGGGGGCGGGATATGAAGCTTTCTTT.

The chain uses TRBV6-4 and TRBJ2-1, with D hard to call. The CDR3 has 16 amino acids. CDR1 is MRHNA and CDR2 is SNTAGT in the germline V gene. V lost 0 bases and J 6 bases, leaving 15 bases between the germline ends. CDR3 residues: CASSDSVRKDINEQFF. The CDR3 nucleotides read TGTGCCAGCAGTGACTCGGTCAGGAAAGATATCAATGAGCAGTTCTTC.

This chain's CDR3 is CASSEAVRGGGNQPQHF. The CDR3 DNA sequence: TGTGCCAGCAGTGAAGCGGTCCGAGGAGGGGGCAATCAGCCCCAGCATTTT. The chain couples TRBV6-1 to TRBJ1-5; a weak D match, TRBD1 (5 bases). Per germline, CDR1 MNHNS and CDR2 SASEGT. This CDR3 region has 17 residues. V was clipped by 0 bases and J by 2 bases, with 14 bases between them.

The chain couples TRBV5-3 to TRBJ2-5; tentatively, D is TRBD2 (7 bases). TRBV5-3 is given ORF status, its function remaining uncertain. V was pared by 4 bases and J by 4 bases, with 26 bases between. The CDR3 runs to 18 residues. In nucleotides, the CDR3 is TGTGCCAGAAGCCGGGGGGCGGGAGAAGGGGCGTGGGGAGAGACCCAGTACTTC. Its translation is CARSRGAGEGAWGETQYF.

V usage is TRBV19 and J usage is TRBJ2-2; 9 positions match TRBD2. Germline-derived CDR1 and CDR2 are LNHDA and SQIVND (reference sequence). The CDR3 loop spans 18 amino acids. CDR3 sequence (DNA): TGTTCGCCAGTAGTAATAGGGCTAGCGGGGCCGAACACCGGGGAGCTGTTTTTT. Its translation: CSPVVIGLAGPNTGELFF.

Worth noting for this clone: One end of the junction fails to match germline, which may point to a read error. The chain combines TRBV6-1 with TRBJ1-2, with 7 bases lining up with TRBD1. Germline values: CDR1 MNHNS, CDR2 SASEGT. The CDR3 spans 12 residues. CDR3 DNA sequence: TGTGCCAGCAGCGTTAAACAGGGGTCACTGGGCTTC. Translating it yields CASSVKQGSLGF.

This clone was recorded only once. The DNA for the CDR3 is TGTGCCAGCAGTGTAATCCGGGTAGGGGCCTACGAGCAGTACTTC. As protein: CASSVIRVGAYEQYF. The chain is built from TRBV2 and TRBJ2-7; D may be TRBD1 (5 bases). The CDR3 loop spans 15 amino acids. The ends were cut back, 4 bases at V and 2 bases at J, with 15 bases in the middle. Germline lookup yields CDR1 SNHLY and CDR2 FYNNEI. Full variable domain (missing parts from reference TRBV2 and TRBJ2-7): EPEVTQTPSHQVTQMGQEVILRCVPISNHLYFYWYRQILGQKVEFLVSFYNNEISEKSEIFDDQFSVERPDGSNFTLKIRSTKLEDSAMYFCASSVIRVGAYEQYFGPGTRLTVT.

This clone was detected only a few times. The chain's CDR3 is CASSPRGTSSYEQYF. The CDR3 DNA reads as TGTGCCAGCAGCCCCAGGGGGACGAGCTCCTACGAGCAGTACTTC. This rearrangement joins TRBV13 to TRBJ2-7; 7 nucleotides align to TRBD1. The germline V gene has CDR1 PRHDT and CDR2 FYEKMQ (reference sequence). The V segment lost 5 bases and the J segment 0 bases; nucleotides outside the gene matches: 7. The CDR3 length is 15 residues.

V and J are TRBV7-2 and TRBJ2-7; 8 nucleotides line up with TRBD1. The length of the CDR3 is 15 residues. V shed 0 bases and J 10 bases; nucleotides not matched to a gene: 11. CDR1 and CDR2 (germline): SGHTA, FQGNSA. The CDR3 is CASSLALGTGGLQYF. The CDR3 DNA reads TGTGCCAGCAGCTTAGCCCTAGGGACAGGAGGTCTACAGTACTTC.

This clone was detected only a few times. This chain connects TRBV4-3 to TRBJ2-7; D perhaps matches TRBD1 (5 bases). The length of the CDR3 is 17 residues. The V end lost 0 bases, the J end lost 1 base, and 16 bases lay between the germline ends. Germline V gene lookup returns CDR1 LGHNA and CDR2 YSLEER. The CDR3 sequence is CASSQDLNRPMSYEQYF. The CDR3 nucleotides read TGCGCCAGCAGCCAAGATTTGAACAGGCCGATGTCCTACGAGCAGTACTTC.

This chain links TRBV5-1 with TRBJ2-5; TRBD1 matches 8 bases. The DNA end is a closer match to TRBJ2-7, so the J assignment may be wrong. CDR3 length equals 15 residues. Germline values: CDR1 SGHRS, CDR2 YFSETQ. The CDR3 DNA reads TGCGCCAGCAGCTTGTGGGCAGGGGGCGAAGACGAGCAGTACTTC. The encoded protein is CASSLWAGGEDEQYF.

J is TRBJ2-3 and V is TRBV7-3, with 8 nucleotides matching TRBD2. The CDR3 spans 16 residues. V shed 0 bases, J shed 4 bases, and the junction held 6 bases outside the gene matches. Germline CDR1 SGHTA, CDR2 FQGTGA. The CDR3 nucleotides are TGTGCCAGCAGCTTAACTCCGGGAGGGCCCGCAGATACGCAGTATTTT. It codes for CASSLTPGGPADTQYF.

V is TRBV6-5 and J is TRBJ1-5, with D possibly TRBD1 on 6 matching bases. This CDR3 region has 15 residues. The germline V and J ends were trimmed by 5 bases and 3 bases, with 14 bases remaining between them. CDR1 MNHEY and CDR2 SVGAGI come from the germline V gene. For the CDR3, the DNA is TGTGCCAGCAGTCTCGACGGGACACACAATCAGCCCCAGCATTTT. Residues: CASSLDGTHNQPQHF.

V gene TRBV12-5 combines with J gene TRBJ2-1; 9 nucleotides match TRBD1. Germline CDR1 LGHNT, CDR2 FRNRAP. This CDR3 has 16 amino acids. The ends lost 4 bases at V and 7 bases at J; junction bases unmatched: 11. This CDR3 is CASGSPGTGINNEQFF. The DNA of the CDR3 is TGTGCTAGTGGTTCTCCCGGGACAGGGATCAATAATGAGCAGTTCTTC.

The chain uses TRBV4-2 and TRBJ2-7, with 7 bases aligning to TRBD1. This CDR3 contains 15 residues. V dropped 0 bases and J dropped 3; count of bases not matched to a gene: 5. Germline V CDR1 and CDR2: LGHNA, YNFKEQ. Here the CDR3 DNA reads TGTGCCAGCAGCCAAGATTTGGACAGGCACTACGAGCAGTACTTC. Translated: CASSQDLDRHYEQYF.

This sequence joins TRBV18 and TRBJ1-4; 12 bases agree with TRBD1. In germline, CDR1 is KGHSH, CDR2 LQKENI. This CDR3 region has 15 residues. J lost 7 bases, V lost 4 bases, and 4 bases had no gene match. As DNA, the CDR3 is TGTGCCAGCTCACTGGGGACAGGGGGCCGTGAAAAACTGTTTTTT. Translating it yields CASSLGTGGREKLFF.

This rearrangement joins TRBV18 to TRBJ1-3; 7 bases map to TRBD1. Germline V lookup: CDR1 KGHSH, CDR2 LQKENI. The junction had 22 bases not matched to a gene; V was cut back by 3 bases and J by 5 bases. The CDR3 is 20 residues long. The CDR3 loop is CASSPNYFSRGTGERNTIYF. The CDR3 bases are TGTGCCAGCTCACCGAACTACTTTTCCCGAGGTACAGGGGAAAGAAACACCATATATTTT.